The 20 T cell receptor beta chains listed next were all sequenced from one sample in a study of T cell changes during pregnancy in multiple sclerosis. Profiled with immunoSEQ multiplex PCR; TCRdb holds only in-frame clones, not every one. The sample gives about 48,000 clones, over 85% of which show up once; approximately 0.49% is in the top ten. The sample consisted of CD4+ T cells from peripheral blood mononuclear cells, taken in the first trimester of pregnancy. Receptors were obtained from a female donor with multiple sclerosis, enrolled in a pregnancy study.

The V gene is TRBV27, the J gene TRBJ1-2; D gene ambiguous. Trimming removed 8 bases at V and 2 bases at J, with 15 bases between. Germline V gene data show CDR1 as MNHEY and CDR2 as SMNVEV (reference sequence). The CDR3 contains 14 residues. This chain's CDR3 is CASGYLVGNYGYTF. The CDR3 DNA sequence: TGTGCCAGCGGATACCTAGTAGGCAACTATGGCTACACCTTC.

This rearrangement joins TRBV7-9 to TRBJ1-1; 8 bases are a match to TRBD1. The CDR3 contains 14 residues. V was pared by 5 bases and J by 4 bases, with 6 bases of the junction left unmatched. Germline CDR1 reads SEHNR; CDR2 reads FQNEAQ (reference sequence). CDR3 amino acids: CASSRTGLSTEAFF. The CDR3 DNA is TGTGCCAGCAGCAGGACAGGGTTATCCACTGAAGCTTTCTTT. Looking up the rest from reference TRBV7-9 and TRBJ1-1 gives the full variable domain: DTGVSQNPRHKITKRGQNVTFRCDPISEHNRLYWYRQTLGQGPEFLTYFQNEAQLEKSRLLSDRFSAERPKGSFSTLEIQRTEQGDSAMYLCASSRTGLSTEAFFGQGTRLTVV.

The chain employs TRBV5-1 and TRBJ1-3; D ambiguous. Trimming stripped 1 base from V and 3 bases from J, with 8 bases between. In germline, CDR1 is SGHRS, CDR2 YFSETQ. The CDR3 is 14 amino acids. CDR3 in amino acids: CASSLTSRGNTIYF. The CDR3 bases are TGCGCCAGCAGCTTGACGAGTCGTGGAAACACCATATATTTT.

The CDR3 is CASSPRGRTSTDTQYF. CDR3 DNA: TGTGCCAGCAGCCCGAGGGGGCGAACTAGCACAGATACGCAGTATTTT. This sequence joins TRBV5-8 and TRBJ2-3, with 7 nucleotides matching TRBD1. Germline V lookup: CDR1 SGHTS, CDR2 YDEGEE. V lost 4 bases, J lost 0 bases, and 8 bases stayed unmatched. This CDR3 is 16 amino acids long.

The rearrangement joins TRBV7-8 to TRBJ2-5, with 13 bases that match TRBD2. Germline V gene data show CDR1 as SGHVS and CDR2 as FQNEAQ. J lost 5 bases, V lost 5 bases, and 17 bases had no gene match. This CDR3 is built from 19 residues. The CDR3 nucleotides are TGTGCCAGCAGCCTCCAACTAAGGGTACTAGCGGGGGGGCTGGAGACCCAGTACTTC. This encodes CASSLQLRVLAGGLETQYF.

This clone occurred once. J is TRBJ2-1 and V is TRBV19; D possibly corresponds to TRBD2 (6 bases). Trimming took off 7 bases at V and 0 bases at J, with 10 bases between the two ends. The CDR3 runs to 14 residues. Per germline, CDR1 LNHDA and CDR2 SQIVND (reference sequence). CDR3 in DNA: TGTGCCAGTAAGGAGGGGTTCTCCTACAATGAGCAGTTCTTC. Residues: CASKEGFSYNEQFF. The entire variable domain, with the rest obtained from reference TRBV19 and TRBJ2-1, is as follows: DGGITQSPKYLFRKEGQNVTLSCEQNLNHDAMYWYRQDPGQGLRLIYYSQIVNDFQKGDIAEGYSVSREKKESFPLTVTSAQKNPTAFYLCASKEGFSYNEQFFGPGTRLTVL.

The V gene is TRBV15, the J gene TRBJ1-2; no reliable D call. The germline V gene encodes CDR1 LNHNV and CDR2 YYDKDF (reference sequence). The CDR3 runs to 13 residues. Trimming pared 5 bases from V and 0 bases from J, leaving 7 bases between. The chain's CDR3 is CATSGPSNYGYTF. The DNA of the CDR3 is TGTGCCACCAGCGGGCCCTCTAACTATGGCTACACCTTC.

The chain carries TRBV30 and TRBJ1-5, with TRBD1 as a possible D gene (6 bases). The germline V gene has CDR1 GTSNPN and CDR2 SVGIG (reference sequence). V dropped 5 bases and J dropped 9 bases, with 17 bases sitting between them. The CDR3 sequence is 13 residues long. The CDR3 spells CAWSGGGRLPQHF. Written as DNA, the CDR3 is TGTGCCTGGTCGGGAGGGGGAAGGCTGCCCCAGCATTTT.

This chain uses TRBV7-2 with TRBJ2-3; TRBD2 aligns across 7 bases. Germline lookup yields CDR1 SGHTA and CDR2 FQGNSA. V was clipped by 6 bases and J by 2 bases; unmatched bases: 14. CDR3 length: 17 amino acids. Here the CDR3 DNA reads TGTGCCAGCAGATTAAGGGGAGGGTCGGGGATCACAGATACGCAGTATTTT. It specifies CASRLRGGSGITDTQYF.

The V and J genes are TRBV7-8 and TRBJ2-5, with D possibly TRBD2 on 6 matching bases. V was shortened by 5 bases and J by 0 bases, with 13 bases between the two germline ends. The CDR3 sequence is 15 residues long. Germline lookup yields CDR1 SGHVS and CDR2 FQNEAQ. The CDR3 protein is CASSPPGVYQETQYF. The CDR3 bases are TGTGCCAGCAGCCCGCCGGGGGTGTACCAAGAGACCCAGTACTTC.

This clone occurred a few times. The chain carries TRBV2 and TRBJ2-7; TRBD1 is a possible D gene (6 bases). In germline, CDR1 is SNHLY, CDR2 FYNNEI. The V gene lost 4 bases and the J gene lost 2 bases, with 12 bases spanning the gap. CDR3 size: 14 residues. The CDR3 spells CASSVSGATYEQYF. The CDR3 DNA is TGTGCCAGCAGTGTCTCAGGGGCGACCTACGAGCAGTACTTC.

CDR3 sequence: CASSIIPTNTGELFF. CDR3 in DNA: TGTGCCAGTAGTATAATCCCTACGAACACCGGGGAGCTGTTTTTT. The J gene is TRBJ2-2, the V gene TRBV19; D is undetermined. Germline-derived CDR1 and CDR2 are LNHDA and SQIVND (reference sequence). The CDR3 covers 15 residues. Trimming stripped 2 bases from V and 0 bases from J, with 7 bases between.

The chain joins TRBV28 to TRBJ2-2; D not resolved. V dropped 6 bases and J dropped 1 base, with 12 bases sitting between them. The CDR3 runs to 15 residues. CDR1 MDHEN and CDR2 SYDVKM come from the germline V gene. CDR3 coding DNA: TGTGCCAGCAGCCTATTTGCAGGGAACACCGGGGAGCTGTTTTTT. Encoded protein: CASSLFAGNTGELFF.

The rearrangement uses TRBV6-1 and TRBJ1-4; D is undetermined. With 6 bases removed from V and 5 bases from J, the gap between germline ends came to 16 bases. There are 15 residues in the CDR3. In germline, CDR1 is MNHNS, CDR2 SASEGT. The CDR3 is CASSASSGTNEKLFF. The CDR3, as DNA: TGTGCCAGCAGCGCCAGTTCGGGAACGAATGAAAAACTGTTTTTT.

The chain combines TRBV29-1 with TRBJ1-1; D may be TRBD1 (6 bases). Germline values: CDR1 SQVTM, CDR2 ANQGSEA. The CDR3 runs 14 residues. V lost 3 bases and J lost 5, with 16 bases in between. DNA of the CDR3: TGCAGCGTTGAGGGTAGACTGGGGACAACTGAAGCTTTCTTT. Translation gives CSVEGRLGTTEAFF.

V and J are TRBV7-9 and TRBJ2-7; possible D gene TRBD1, 5 bases. Germline CDR1 SEHNR, CDR2 FQNEAQ (reference sequence). The CDR3 runs to 19 residues. V was clipped by 1 base and J by 4 bases, with 26 bases between them. The CDR3: CASSLGGRVDVQHRYEQYF. CDR3 nucleotide sequence: TGTGCCAGCAGCTTAGGGGGCAGGGTCGATGTACAACACCGGTACGAGCAGTACTTC.

This chain joins TRBV18 and TRBJ2-1; D may be TRBD1 (6 bases). The CDR3 length is 16 residues. The V end lost 1 base, the J end lost 4 bases, and 14 bases lay between the germline ends. Germline values: CDR1 KGHSH, CDR2 LQKENI. Written as DNA, the CDR3 is TGTGCCAGCTCACCACGTCAGGGGATTCTTTACAATGAGCAGTTCTTC. Translated, it gives CASSPRQGILYNEQFF.

The rearrangement joins TRBV30 to TRBJ2-5; possibly TRBD2 for D (5 bases). This CDR3 has 11 amino acids. V was cut by 5 bases and J by 2 bases, with 6 bases left in between. Germline CDR1 reads GTSNPN; CDR2 reads SVGIG (reference sequence). CDR3 DNA sequence: TGTGCCTGGGACTATCAAGAGACCCAGTACTTC. Translating it yields CAWDYQETQYF.

The chain employs TRBV7-9 and TRBJ1-1, with D perhaps matching TRBD1 (6 bases). Looked up from germline, CDR1 is SEHNR and CDR2 is FQNEAQ (reference sequence). The CDR3 totals 16 residues. V shed 3 bases and J shed 1 base, with 15 bases lying between them. The CDR3 DNA sequence: TGTGCCAGCAGCTTTGCGGGGGGCGTCCCGAACACTGAAGCTTTCTTT. Its protein is CASSFAGGVPNTEAFF.

The genes are TRBV18 and TRBJ2-5, with D possibly TRBD1 on 6 matching bases. The germline V gene encodes CDR1 KGHSH and CDR2 LQKENI. The CDR3 length is 15 residues. Trimming cost V 6 bases and J 5 bases, with 19 bases left between them. CDR3 nucleotide sequence: TGTGCCAGCTCGCCAAATACCCAGGGGATGGAGACCCAGTACTTC. As protein: CASSPNTQGMETQYF.